This T cell receptor beta chain was captured in a study of control samples from healthy donors and cancer patients. Data came from immunoSEQ multiplex PCR; TCRdb stores just in-frame clones and leaves some out. The top ten hold approximately 8.4% of the sample, which has around 100,000 clones, more than 85% seen once. This clone has just one count. The CDR3 spans 18 residues. V dropped 4 bases and J dropped 2 bases, with 22 bases sitting between them. Germline CDR1 is SGHKS and CDR2 is YYEKEE (reference sequence). The chain carries TRBV5-5 and TRBJ1-3; D possibly corresponds to TRBD1 (6 bases). The sequence was collected from a man between 25 and 39 years old in good health. Source material: blood. The CDR3 reads CASSLWETGRVTGNTIYF. The DNA for the CDR3 is TGTGCCAGCAGCCTTTGGGAAACAGGGAGGGTGACTGGAAACACCATATATTTT.